A single sample is the source of the 30 T cell receptor beta chains below, sequenced in a study of control samples from healthy donors and cancer patients (dated by TCRdb to the early 2020s). Library preparation used the immunoSEQ multiplex PCR assay. This immuneACCESS table, as held by TCRdb, lists in-frame sequences with V and J called but not all clones. Of the missing ones, under half trace to an unresolved V gene in checked studies; the others have no known cause. This sample lists about 410,000 clones; 90% were detected once. The ten largest clones represent approximately 6.3% of the sample. The specimen was PBMCs. These receptors were collected from a man aged 40-50 years with head and neck cancer.

The V gene is TRBV7-6, the J gene TRBJ2-5, with D tentatively TRBD1 (6 bases). The CDR3 contains 18 residues. V lost 5 bases and J 2 bases, leaving 24 bases between the germline ends. The germline V gene encodes CDR1 SGHVS and CDR2 FNYEAQ. This chain's CDR3 is CASSPRGSPIVIQETQYF. The CDR3 DNA sequence: TGTGCCAGCAGCCCTAGGGGGAGCCCCATAGTTATACAAGAGACCCAGTACTTC.

J is TRBJ1-1 and V is TRBV12-3 or TRBV12-4; D is ambiguous. The V end was cut by 2 bases, the J end by 8 bases, with 12 bases between. The CDR3 runs to 13 residues. CDR3 loop: CASSLPPGREAFF. The CDR3 nucleotides are TGTGCCAGCAGTTTACCCCCCGGCAGAGAAGCTTTCTTT.

V is TRBV9 and J is TRBJ2-5; 7 positions match TRBD2. Germline assignment: CDR1 SGDLS and CDR2 YYNGEE. The CDR3 covers 14 residues. Unmatched junction bases numbered 8, after V lost 6 bases and J lost 3 bases. DNA for the CDR3: TGTGCCAGCACCCGTTGGGGGGGGGAAGAGACCCAGTACTTC. It specifies CASTRWGGEETQYF.

The chain is built from TRBV19 and TRBJ1-2, with TRBD1 matching 9 bases. CDR1 and CDR2 from the germline V gene are LNHDA and SQIVND (reference sequence). The length of the CDR3 is 12 residues. V dropped 7 bases and J dropped 6; count of bases not matched to a gene: 3. Here the CDR3 DNA reads TGTGCCAGTACCAGGACAGGGGATGGCTACACCTTC. It codes for CASTRTGDGYTF. The variable domain in full, completed from reference TRBV19 and TRBJ1-2, reads DGGITQSPKYLFRKEGQNVTLSCEQNLNHDAMYWYRQDPGQGLRLIYYSQIVNDFQKGDIAEGYSVSREKKESFPLTVTSAQKNPTAFYLCASTRTGDGYTFGSGTRLTVV.

The chain couples TRBV27 to TRBJ2-7, with D unresolved. Trimming stripped 6 bases from V and 3 bases from J, with 12 bases between. The CDR3 totals 13 residues. Per germline, CDR1 MNHEY and CDR2 SMNVEV (reference sequence). For the CDR3, the DNA is TGTGCCAGCAGCCTCTCCCAGCTCTACGAGCAGTACTTC. This sequence encodes CASSLSQLYEQYF.

This chain links TRBV28 with TRBJ2-7, with 12 positions matching TRBD2. J gave up 1 base and V 1 base, and 11 bases lay outside the gene matches. Germline V gene sequence: CDR1 MDHEN, CDR2 SYDVKM. The CDR3 is 19 amino acids. CDR3 DNA sequence: TGTGCCAGCAGTTTATTGGGGACTAGCGGGCCCCATGCTTCCTACGAGCAGTACTTC. It codes for CASSLLGTSGPHASYEQYF.

The genes are TRBV28 and TRBJ2-3; 7 bases align to TRBD2. The CDR3 runs 15 residues. Germline V CDR1 and CDR2: MDHEN, SYDVKM. V lost 1 base, J lost 5 bases, and 6 bases stayed unmatched. The CDR3 loop is CASSLLGGSIDTQYF. The CDR3 DNA reads as TGTGCCAGCAGTTTATTGGGCGGGAGTATAGATACGCAGTATTTT. The full variable domain, rest sourced from reference TRBV28 and TRBJ2-3, is DVKVTQSSRYLVKRTGEKVFLECVQDMDHENMFWYRQDPGLGLRLIYFSYDVKMKEKGDIPEGYSVSREKKERFSLILESASTNQTSMYLCASSLLGGSIDTQYFGPGTRLTVL.

V usage is TRBV5-1 and J usage is TRBJ2-1, with TRBD1 matching 7 bases. This CDR3 has 15 residues. J gave up 4 bases and V 2 bases, and 6 bases lay outside the gene matches. The germline gives CDR1 SGHRS, CDR2 YFSETQ. CDR3 in DNA: TGCGCCAGCAGCTTACGGACAGGCCTATACAATGAGCAGTTCTTC. Its protein is CASSLRTGLYNEQFF.

The chain employs TRBV29-1 and TRBJ2-1, with D unresolved. The length of the CDR3 is 13 residues. Trimming removed 6 bases at V and 2 bases at J, with 11 bases between. Germline assignment: CDR1 SQVTM and CDR2 ANQGSEA. The CDR3 DNA reads as TGCAGCGTCGCAACTGATACCTACAATGAGCAGTTCTTC. It codes for CSVATDTYNEQFF.

This chain links TRBV6-6 with TRBJ1-4; D is uncertain. Looked up from germline, CDR1 is MNHNY and CDR2 is SVGAGI (reference sequence). The CDR3 is made up of 14 amino acids. The germline V and J ends were trimmed by 1 base and 7 bases, with 10 bases remaining between them. The CDR3 coding sequence is TGTGCCAGCAGTTACTGGCGAACGGGTGAAAAACTGTTTTTT. Translating it yields CASSYWRTGEKLFF.

The chain recombines TRBV3-1 (or the pseudogene TRBV3-2) with TRBJ1-5, with D unclear. Germline-derived CDR1 and CDR2 are LGHDT and YNNKEL (reference sequence). The V end lost 1 base, the J end lost 3 bases, and 10 bases lay between the germline ends. The CDR3 length is 15 residues. CDR3 DNA: TGTGCCAGCAGCCAAGGGCGTTCAGTCAATCAGCCCCAGCATTTT. Translation gives CASSQGRSVNQPQHF.

This chain links TRBV18 with TRBJ2-7, with no clear D. The CDR3 is 13 amino acids. CDR1 is KGHSH, CDR2 LQKENI, per germline. Trimming took off 3 bases at V and 3 bases at J, with 9 bases between the two ends. CDR3 sequence: CASSPLDGYEQYF. The CDR3 DNA is TGTGCCAGCTCACCGCTGGATGGCTACGAGCAGTACTTC.

This clone was seen only a few times. The genes are TRBV3-1 (or the pseudogene TRBV3-2) and TRBJ1-2, with D hard to call. V shed 4 bases and J shed 7 bases, with 19 bases lying between them. The germline V gene has CDR1 LGHDT and CDR2 YNNKEL (reference sequence). The CDR3 runs 15 residues. In DNA form, the CDR3 reads TGTGCCAGCAGCCTAACCGGGGTCGGCTATGGTGGCTACACCTTC. Translation gives CASSLTGVGYGGYTF.

This clone was seen only once. The chain uses TRBV14 and TRBJ2-1, with 7 bases that match TRBD2. The CDR3 has 15 amino acids. Trimming cost V 4 bases and J 3 bases; bases outside gene matches: 6. Germline CDR1 is SGHDN and CDR2 is FVKESK. Here the CDR3 reads CASSRREDYYNEQFF. The CDR3 region has the DNA TGTGCCAGCAGCCGACGGGAGGACTACTACAATGAGCAGTTCTTC.

This chain links TRBV30 with TRBJ2-3; D possibly corresponds to TRBD2 (6 bases). Germline V gene sequence: CDR1 GTSNPN, CDR2 SVGIG (reference sequence). The CDR3 is 14 residues long. Trimming cost V 8 bases and J 4 bases, with 19 bases left between them. The CDR3 protein is CARGDGSGADTQYF. DNA of the CDR3: TGTGCCCGAGGGGACGGGAGTGGGGCAGATACGCAGTATTTT.

J is TRBJ2-4 and V is TRBV10-2; tentative D call: TRBD2 (5 bases). The CDR3 sequence is 13 residues long. Germline values: CDR1 WSHSY, CDR2 SAAADI. Trimming removed 7 bases at V and 7 bases at J, with 14 bases between. CDR3 sequence (DNA): TGCGCCAGCATGGCGGGTCAACTGAACATTCAGTACTTC. Translation gives CASMAGQLNIQYF.

J is TRBJ1-6 and V is TRBV7-3; D is undetermined. The ends were cut back, 10 bases at V and 9 bases at J, with 25 bases in the middle. This CDR3 is built from 16 residues. The germline CDR1 and CDR2 sequences are SGHTA and FQGTGA. The CDR3 sequence is CANKPSQERMLSPLHF. CDR3 in DNA: TGTGCCAACAAGCCCAGCCAAGAAAGGATGCTTTCACCCCTCCACTTT.

The V and J genes are TRBV5-1 and TRBJ1-3; D is ambiguous. V lost 6 bases to trimming and J lost 0 bases, with 13 bases between them. CDR1 and CDR2 from the germline V gene are SGHRS and YFSETQ. CDR3 size: 15 residues. The chain's CDR3 is CASKEAQSSGNTIYF. CDR3 bases: TGCGCCAGCAAAGAGGCGCAAAGCTCTGGAAACACCATATATTTT.

The chain links TRBV19 to TRBJ1-1; D possibly corresponds to TRBD1 (5 bases). The ends were cut back, 7 bases at V and 7 bases at J, with 13 bases in the middle. The CDR3 runs 12 residues. Per the germline V gene, CDR1 is LNHDA and CDR2 is SQIVND (reference sequence). Here the CDR3 DNA reads TGTGCCAGTACCCCGGGGACTAATGAAGCTTTCTTT. Its protein is CASTPGTNEAFF.

This rearrangement joins TRBV7-3 to TRBJ2-2; 7 nucleotides agree with TRBD2. With 4 bases clipped from V and 1 base from J, the junction kept 6 bases outside the gene matches. The CDR3 runs 16 residues. Germline CDR1 and CDR2: SGHTA and FQGTGA. The CDR3 loop reads CASSSNGGGNTGELFF. The CDR3 DNA reads as TGTGCCAGCAGCTCCAACGGCGGGGGGAACACCGGGGAGCTGTTTTTT.

In the case of this clone: At one boundary the junction diverges from the germline segment, which might be a read error. This chain links TRBV19 with TRBJ1-1; 8 bases map to TRBD1. The V gene's germline CDR1 is LNHDA and CDR2 SQIVND (reference sequence). The CDR3 runs to 16 residues. The DNA of the CDR3 is TGTGCCAGTAGTATTCCCCCAGGGGGCTTGAAGACTGAAGCTTTCTTT. Encoded protein: CASSIPPGGLKTEAFF.

This clone was seen more than once but under ten times. The rearrangement links TRBV4-1 to TRBJ1-5; D possibly corresponds to TRBD1 (5 bases). Germline lookup yields CDR1 MGHRA and CDR2 YSYEKL. This CDR3 region has 17 residues. V was cut by 0 bases and J by 5 bases, with 17 bases left in between. This CDR3 reads CASSQDLGTVRYQPQHF. CDR3 in DNA: TGCGCCAGCAGCCAAGATCTCGGGACTGTTCGATATCAGCCCCAGCATTTT.

The V and J genes are TRBV2 and TRBJ1-5, with unresolved D. V lost 6 bases to trimming and J lost 2 bases, with 11 bases between them. This CDR3 is 14 amino acids long. Germline V gene data show CDR1 as SNHLY and CDR2 as FYNNEI. CDR3 DNA: TGTGCCAGCAGGGACCCTCCTGGCAATCAGCCCCAGCATTTT. It yields the protein CASRDPPGNQPQHF.

The chain uses TRBV6-2 or TRBV6-3 and TRBJ2-3, with 7 bases matching TRBD2. This CDR3 contains 16 residues. The germline gives CDR1 MNHEY, CDR2 SVGEGT. V was clipped by 5 bases and J by 6 bases; unmatched bases: 14. The CDR3 protein is CASSERKGGRVDTQYF. CDR3 nucleotide sequence: TGTGCCAGCAGTGAGAGGAAGGGAGGGCGTGTGGATACGCAGTATTTT.

The CDR3 region is CASSQVSPDEGGLNEQFF. The DNA for the CDR3 is TGTGCCAGCAGCCAAGTTAGTCCGGATGAAGGGGGCCTAAATGAGCAGTTCTTC. This sequence joins TRBV3-1 (or the pseudogene TRBV3-2) and TRBJ2-1; 7 bases are shared with TRBD1. J gave up 7 bases and V 1 base, and 16 bases lay outside the gene matches. This CDR3 comprises 18 residues. In germline, CDR1 is LGHDT, CDR2 YNNKEL (reference sequence).

The chain combines TRBV10-3 with TRBJ1-5; D call uncertain. The CDR3 sequence is 15 residues long. Per germline, CDR1 ENHRY and CDR2 SYGVKD. V lost 0 bases and J lost 5, with 11 bases in between. Here the CDR3 reads CAISESVVSDQPQHF. CDR3 DNA sequence: TGTGCCATCAGTGAGTCTGTAGTGTCGGATCAGCCCCAGCATTTT.

The rearrangement uses TRBV6-5 and TRBJ1-6, with 7 bases matching TRBD1. Trimming took 10 bases from V and 6 from J; bases not matched to a gene: 6. CDR3 size: 13 residues. Germline values: CDR1 MNHEY, CDR2 SVGAGI. Written as DNA, the CDR3 is TGTGCCACCGACAGGGACTTTAATTCACCCCTCCACTTT. Protein: CATDRDFNSPLHF.

In this sample, this clone turned up a few times. One end of the junction is discordant with germline, which a read error may explain. The gene calls are TRBV7-7 and TRBJ2-1; 7 bases align to TRBD2. Per the germline V gene, CDR1 is SSHAT and CDR2 is FNYEAQ (reference sequence). CDR3 size: 16 residues. The CDR3 loop is CASSLVSGASYNEQFF. In DNA, the CDR3 is TGTGCTAGCAGCTTAGTAAGCGGGGCGAGCTACAATGAGCAGTTCTTC.

The V gene is TRBV6-1, the J gene TRBJ1-2; 8 nucleotides line up with TRBD1. CDR3 size: 15 residues. Germline V lookup: CDR1 MNHNS, CDR2 SASEGT. V gave up 2 bases and J gave up 5 bases; unmatched junction bases: 7. CDR3 sequence reads: CASSETMGDRYGYTF. CDR3 in DNA: TGTGCCAGCAGTGAAACGATGGGGGACAGGTATGGCTACACCTTC.

This clone has a single count. CDR3 sequence: CASSYSSGLGNTIYF. The CDR3, as DNA: TGTGCCAGCAGTTACTCGAGTGGGCTTGGAAACACCATATATTTT. This sequence joins TRBV6-5 and TRBJ1-3; D is undetermined. Germline CDR1 is MNHEY and CDR2 is SVGAGI. The CDR3 extends over 15 amino acids. Deletions cut 0 bases from V and 3 bases from J, with 9 bases between.